Reported below is one T cell receptor beta chain. As yet, its antigen is unknown. Primers included in the PCR were 60 Vbeta and 13 Jbeta primers. Here immunoSEQ multiplex PCR was the method, and the copy in TCRdb shows in-frame clones only, minus some. In the table there are around 140,000 clones, around two thirds of which are singletons. This CDR3 has 13 residues. The V and J ends lost 9 bases and 3 bases, in that order; junction bases with no gene match: 5. The germline V gene encodes CDR1 MDHEN and CDR2 SYDVKM. This specimen comes from a study of cytomegalovirus exposure and HLA in healthy donors. Overall study results and limits: Many donors carried some public TCRs, although rarity characterized most TCR sequences. From TCR beta sequences, most subjects' HLA-A and HLA-B alleles were reportedly predicted accurately.

This TCR was recovered from a woman aged 60-75 years in good health and CMV-seropositive. Sequenced: PBMCs. J is TRBJ1-2 and V is TRBV28; 9 positions agree with TRBD1. The CDR3 protein is CASRDRAYYGYTF. The CDR3 coding sequence is TGTGCCAGTCGGGACAGGGCCTACTATGGCTACACCTTC.